These T cell receptor beta chains were read from a single sample in a study of shared clonotypes between healthy human individuals. Sequenced by immunoSEQ multiplex PCR; TCRdb stores in-frame clones only, minus some. The profile shows about 680,000 clones, 92% of them singletons. The material sequenced was naive CD8+ T cells sorted from blood. Receptors originate from a young man in good health. Each CDR3 is given with its conserved first and last residue.

v_call	cdr3_length	j_call	cdr3_aa
TRBV6-1	13	TRBJ1-1	CASSDSNLAEAFF
TRBV7-9	17	TRBJ2-5	CASSLGWRPARQETQYF
TRBV27	13	TRBJ1-5	CASSSGSNQPQHF
TRBV28	13	TRBJ2-6	CASRRRPNNVLTF
TRBV7-9	12	TRBJ1-1	CASSSGVTEAFF
TRBV14	18	TRBJ2-3	CASSQVGGFGPSTDTQYF
TRBV30	18	TRBJ1-5	CAWSEAGETGYSNQPQHF
TRBV19	15	TRBJ1-1	CASTLMGGMNTEAFF
TRBV28	15	TRBJ2-1	CASSLPSGEYNEQFF
TRBV2	14	TRBJ2-1	CASIIGTGDYEQFF